The sequence of this TCR beta chain was determined in a study of blood T cell repertoires in COVID-19. Method: immunoSEQ multiplex PCR; TCRdb's copy keeps in-frame clones and lacks some. The sample shows under 250,000 clones, just over 85% of them seen only once. Germline lookup yields CDR1 SEHNR and CDR2 FQNEAQ (reference sequence). The CDR3 has 14 amino acids. Trimming cost V 6 bases and J 4 bases; bases outside gene matches: 6. The TCR originated in a man aged 50 to 60 with COVID-19, enrolled during active disease. This chain uses TRBV7-9 with TRBJ1-2; 9 bases line up with TRBD1. Input material: peripheral blood. CDR3 in amino acids: CASRKGQGGYGYTF. The CDR3 coding sequence is TGTGCCAGCAGAAAGGGACAGGGCGGCTATGGCTACACCTTC.